This T cell receptor beta chain originates from a study of Ad26.COV2.S vaccination and SARS-CoV-2 variants. Trimming took off 1 base at V and 3 bases at J, with 9 bases between the two ends. Per the germline V gene, CDR1 is LGHNA and CDR2 is YNFKEQ. This CDR3 has 15 residues. Generated by immunoSEQ multiplex PCR, the TCRdb table keeps only in-frame clones and is missing some. This table has roughly 100,000 clones, roughly 75% appearing once. The chain employs TRBV4-2 and TRBJ2-2; weak D call: TRBD1 (6 bases). The TCR was taken from a human donor who had recovered from COVID-19. The specimen comprised peripheral blood, sampled after recovery from COVID-19. CDR3 sequence: CASSQGAGDTGELFF. The DNA for the CDR3 is TGTGCCAGCAGCCAAGGAGCAGGGGACACCGGGGAGCTGTTTTTT.